The present TCR beta chain was sequenced within a study of cytomegalovirus exposure and HLA in healthy donors. Points from the study as a whole: Approximately 160 TCR beta chains were listed as cytomegalovirus-associated.

Some clones are missing from TCRdb's copy, which holds only in-frame ones; the method was immunoSEQ multiplex PCR. The table lists 160,000 or so clones, roughly nine tenths of them singletons. The donors were in the roughly 130-subject validation cohort, distinct from the approximately 670-subject first cohort. As regards this clone: Its target is not known.

This CDR3 has 14 amino acids. The junction had 7 bases not matched to a gene; V was cut back by 4 bases and J by 7 bases. The germline gives CDR1 SGHDT, CDR2 YYEEEE. The sequencing input was PBMCs. This TCR was recovered from a man between 18 and 35 years old in good health and CMV-seropositive. The chain has TRBV5-6 and TRBJ2-3; the match to TRBD2 covers 9 bases. This CDR3 reads CASSLPSGGNTQYF. In DNA form, the CDR3 reads TGTGCCAGCAGCCTCCCCAGCGGGGGGAATACGCAGTATTTT.